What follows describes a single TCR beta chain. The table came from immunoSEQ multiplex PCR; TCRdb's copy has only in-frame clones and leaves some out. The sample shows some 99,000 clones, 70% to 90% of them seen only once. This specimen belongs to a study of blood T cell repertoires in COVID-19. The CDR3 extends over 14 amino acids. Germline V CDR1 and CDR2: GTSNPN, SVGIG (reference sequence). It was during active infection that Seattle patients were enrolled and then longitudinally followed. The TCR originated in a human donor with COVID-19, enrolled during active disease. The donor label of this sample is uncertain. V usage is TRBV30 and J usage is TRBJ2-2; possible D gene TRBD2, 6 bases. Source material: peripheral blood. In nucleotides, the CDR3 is TGTGCTTCTCCCCACGGGAGGAACACCGGGGAGCTGTTTTTT. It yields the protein CASPHGRNTGELFF.